A single sample is the source of the 7 T cell receptor beta chains below, sequenced in a study of T cell responses to AZD1222 COVID-19 vaccine. Sequenced by immunoSEQ multiplex PCR; TCRdb stores in-frame clones only, minus some. Of around 140,000 clones detected, approximately 85% appear once; the ten largest clones hold about 8%. The sample here was peripheral blood, taken on day 0 of AZD1222 vaccination. These receptors all stem from an adult in good health.

This clone appeared once. V and J are TRBV5-5 and TRBJ2-7, with a tentative D call TRBD1 (6 bases). This CDR3 is built from 15 residues. With 3 bases removed from V and 2 bases from J, the gap between germline ends came to 15 bases. Germline CDR1 reads SGHKS; CDR2 reads YYEKEE (reference sequence). CDR3 in amino acids: CASSSVGTTTYEQYF. DNA of the CDR3: TGTGCCAGCAGCTCCGTCGGGACAACTACCTACGAGCAGTACTTC.

The CDR3 reads CASRPTGGFTDTQYF. CDR3 in DNA: TGCGCCAGCAGGCCGACAGGGGGCTTCACAGATACGCAGTATTTT. This chain connects TRBV4-1 to TRBJ2-3; 10 bases fit TRBD1. The junction had 5 bases not matched to a gene; V was cut back by 6 bases and J by 2 bases. This CDR3 is 15 amino acids long. CDR1 MGHRA and CDR2 YSYEKL come from the germline V gene.

This clone was counted between two and nine times. The CDR3 coding sequence is TGTGCCAGCAGCTTCTCCGGGACACAAACTGAAGCTTTCTTT. Translating gives CASSFSGTQTEAFF. V usage is TRBV7-2 and J usage is TRBJ1-1, with a tentative D call TRBD1 (6 bases). The germline V gene has CDR1 SGHTA and CDR2 FQGNSA. CDR3 length equals 14 residues. Trimming removed 3 bases at V and 5 bases at J, with 13 bases between.

The V gene is TRBV19, the J gene TRBJ1-5; unclear D gene. Germline lookup yields CDR1 LNHDA and CDR2 SQIVND (reference sequence). Trimming removed 5 bases from V and 0 bases from J, with 11 bases in between. The CDR3 is 15 amino acids. The CDR3 DNA reads TGTGCCAGTAGTCCAGTGTTCTATAGCAATCAGCCCCAGCATTTT. Its translation: CASSPVFYSNQPQHF.

This rearrangement joins TRBV10-1 to TRBJ1-1; D perhaps matches TRBD1 (6 bases). The ends were cut back, 3 bases at V and 4 bases at J, with 21 bases in the middle. The CDR3 has 17 amino acids. CDR1 and CDR2 (germline): WNHNN, SYGVQD (reference sequence). CDR3 sequence: CASSDSALGTNPTEAFF. For the CDR3, the DNA is TGCGCCAGCAGTGACTCCGCGCTTGGGACAAACCCCACTGAAGCTTTCTTT.

This sequence joins TRBV5-6 and TRBJ2-1; perhaps TRBD2 as D (5 bases). This CDR3 spans 16 amino acids. Germline CDR1 SGHDT, CDR2 YYEEEE. Trimming cost V 0 bases and J 4 bases, with 14 bases left between them. The CDR3 DNA follows: TGTGCCAGCAGCTTGGTTACAGCGGCGGTATACAATGAGCAGTTCTTC. Translated, it gives CASSLVTAAVYNEQFF.

J is TRBJ1-1 and V is TRBV28; perhaps TRBD1 as D (5 bases). Trimming pared 4 bases from V and 4 bases from J, leaving 13 bases between. Germline CDR1 and CDR2: MDHEN and SYDVKM. There are 14 residues in the CDR3. The CDR3 loop reads CASSSYWGGTEAFF. The CDR3 bases are TGTGCCAGCAGTTCCTACTGGGGGGGCACTGAAGCTTTCTTT.